This is a list of T cell receptor beta chains from one sample in a study of technical replicates of blood from a handful of donors. Libraries were prepared by immunoSEQ multiplex PCR; TCRdb keeps only in-frame clonotypes and omits some of them. Here the sample spans some 62,000 clones, 80% to 90% being singletons. The sequenced sample consisted of PBMCs. Receptors were obtained from a human donor in good health. Some clones in this sample may be carry-over from other donors' samples. CDR3s include the opening cysteine and the closing phenylalanine or tryptophan. The order of the fields is CDR3 DNA, CDR3 protein, J gene, D gene, V gene, clone size. The D gene is left open where the match is weak. Size tells how often a clone was seen (once, few, many) or the class of an expanded clone, and some rows leave it out.

DNA: TGTGCCAGCAGCGTAGGTACAGTCCAAGAGACCCAGTACTTC
CDR3: CASSVGTVQETQYF
J: TRBJ2-5
D: .
V: TRBV9
size: .

DNA: TGCGCCAGCAGCCTTAGCGGGGGGCCAGGGACCGGGGAGCTGTTTTTT
CDR3: CASSLSGGPGTGELFF
J: TRBJ2-2
D: TRBD2
V: TRBV5-1
size: once

DNA: TGTGCCAGCAGTGAAAATGAACCTAGCGGGGGGAAGACCCAGTACTTC
CDR3: CASSENEPSGGKTQYF
J: TRBJ2-5
D: TRBD2
V: TRBV7-2
size: .

DNA: TGCGCCAGCAGCATCCCAGGGGGCGCGAACACCGGGGAGCTGTTTTTT
CDR3: CASSIPGGANTGELFF
J: TRBJ2-2
D: TRBD1
V: TRBV5-1
size: .

DNA: TGTGCCAGCAGCTTAGGCCTGGGGGGTGAAGCTTTCTTT
CDR3: CASSLGLGGEAFF
J: TRBJ1-1
D: .
V: TRBV13
size: .

DNA: TGTGCCAGCAGCGTCTCTCCTACAGCCACTTACGAGCAGTACTTC
CDR3: CASSVSPTATYEQYF
J: TRBJ2-7
D: .
V: TRBV9
size: .

DNA: TGTGCCAGCAGTGAAGAACGGGTTACTGAAGCTTTCTTT
CDR3: CASSEERVTEAFF
J: TRBJ1-1
D: .
V: TRBV2
size: few

DNA: TGTGCCATCAGTCTCTCTCGGACAGGAGACCAAGAGACCCAGTACTTC
CDR3: CAISLSRTGDQETQYF
J: TRBJ2-5
D: TRBD1
V: TRBV10-3
size: .

DNA: TGTGCTAGTGGTTTGGGCCTAGGGCGGGGGGGCAAGAACACCGGGGAGCTGTTTTTT
CDR3: CASGLGLGRGGKNTGELFF
J: TRBJ2-2
D: TRBD2
V: TRBV12-5
size: .

DNA: TGCGCCAGCAGCCAAGATAGTGGGCGGGGGTCCTACAATGAGCAGTTCTTC
CDR3: CASSQDSGRGSYNEQFF
J: TRBJ2-1
D: TRBD2
V: TRBV4-3
size: .

DNA: TGTGCCAGCAGCTTATTATGGGGCGTCCCCACAGATACGCAGTATTTT
CDR3: CASSLLWGVPTDTQYF
J: TRBJ2-3
D: .
V: TRBV7-6
size: .

DNA: TGTGCCAGCAGCTTAATGGCGGACTCCTACAATGAGCAGTTCTTC
CDR3: CASSLMADSYNEQFF
J: TRBJ2-1
D: .
V: TRBV7-3
size: .

DNA: TGTGCCAGCAGGGAGAACCTAGACAGGAGAACCACCTACGAGCAGTACTTC
CDR3: CASRENLDRRTTYEQYF
J: TRBJ2-7
D: .
V: TRBV14
size: .

DNA: TGTGCCAGCGGTTTCATCGGAGAGACCCAGTACTTC
CDR3: CASGFIGETQYF
J: TRBJ2-5
D: .
V: TRBV5-4
size: .

DNA: TGTGCCAGCAGCTTTGGAGGGACTCGCGAGCAGTACTTC
CDR3: CASSFGGTREQYF
J: TRBJ2-7
D: .
V: TRBV5-4
size: .

DNA: TGTGCCAGCAGCAATGACAGGGGACCTGAAGAGACCCAGTACTTC
CDR3: CASSNDRGPEETQYF
J: TRBJ2-5
D: .
V: TRBV21-1
size: .

DNA: TGTGCCAGCAGGCGGACAGGCTCTAACTACGAGCAGTACTTC
CDR3: CASRRTGSNYEQYF
J: TRBJ2-7
D: TRBD1
V: TRBV6-1
size: .

DNA: TGTGCCAGCAGCCCTAAACCGGGGACTGAAGCTTTCTTT
CDR3: CASSPKPGTEAFF
J: TRBJ1-1
D: .
V: TRBV7-3
size: few

DNA: TGTGCCAGCATACGAGGGAGTAACTCCTACGAGCAGTACTTC
CDR3: CASIRGSNSYEQYF
J: TRBJ2-7
D: .
V: TRBV6-1
size: once

DNA: TGTGCCAGCGCGGAGGGGCCGAACACCGGGGAGCTGTTTTTT
CDR3: CASAEGPNTGELFF
J: TRBJ2-2
D: .
V: TRBV18
size: .

DNA: TGCGCCAGCAGCTTGGGAAGAGGGTTGACAGATACGCAGTATTTT
CDR3: CASSLGRGLTDTQYF
J: TRBJ2-3
D: .
V: TRBV5-1
size: .

DNA: TGTGCCAGCAGTGTAAGGACATTAGGGGAGACCCAGTACTTC
CDR3: CASSVRTLGETQYF
J: TRBJ2-5
D: .
V: TRBV6-1
size: .

DNA: TGTGCCAGCAGCTTAGCCCGCCCGTATCAATTCAGGAATAACTATGGCTACACCTTC
CDR3: CASSLARPYQFRNNYGYTF
J: TRBJ1-2
D: .
V: TRBV7-9
size: .